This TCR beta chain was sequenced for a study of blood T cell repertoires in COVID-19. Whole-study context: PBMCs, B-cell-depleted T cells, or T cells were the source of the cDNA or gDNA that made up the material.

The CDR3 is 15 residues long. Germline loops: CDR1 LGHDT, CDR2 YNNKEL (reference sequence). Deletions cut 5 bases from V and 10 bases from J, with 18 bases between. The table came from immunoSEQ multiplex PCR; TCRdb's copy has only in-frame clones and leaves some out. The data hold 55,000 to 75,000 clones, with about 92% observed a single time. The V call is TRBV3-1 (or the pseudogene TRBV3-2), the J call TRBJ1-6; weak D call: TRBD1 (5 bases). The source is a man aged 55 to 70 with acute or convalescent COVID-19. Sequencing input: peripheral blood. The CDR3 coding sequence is TGTGCCAGCAGCAACGCCGGGGGGTACAGCTCACCCCTCCACTTT. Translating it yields CASSNAGGYSSPLHF.